This TCR beta chain was obtained from a study of cytomegalovirus exposure and HLA in healthy donors. Both 60 Vbeta primers and 13 Jbeta primers went into the PCR. Profiling relied on immunoSEQ multiplex PCR, and the TCRdb table lists in-frame clones only, not all of them. The sample consists of some 120,000 clones, 65% to 80% of them appearing once. This CDR3 has 13 residues. Germline loops: CDR1 SGHRS, CDR2 YFSETQ. V was cut by 1 base and J by 0 bases, with 4 bases left in between. This clone has just a few counts. Specimen: PBMCs. This clonotype was sampled from a young man in good health and CMV-seropositive. The chain has TRBV5-1 and TRBJ1-1; D unresolved. CDR3 sequence reads: CASSLLVNTEAFF. The DNA of the CDR3 is TGCGCCAGCAGCTTGCTAGTGAACACTGAAGCTTTCTTT.